These 26 T cell receptor beta chains came from one sample sequenced in a study of cytomegalovirus exposure and HLA in healthy donors. 60 Vbeta and 13 Jbeta primers were used in PCR. Method: immunoSEQ multiplex PCR; TCRdb's copy keeps in-frame clones and lacks some. Of roughly 100,000 clones in the sample, 75% to 85% are singletons; the top ten hold 10% to 11%. Material: PBMCs. These TCRs come from a man aged 18 to 30 in good health and CMV-seropositive.

The chain has TRBV7-9 and TRBJ2-7; 7 bases agree with TRBD1. V was clipped by 2 bases and J by 5 bases; unmatched bases: 0. Germline-derived CDR1 and CDR2 are SEHNR and FQNEAQ (reference sequence). The CDR3 runs to 12 residues. The DNA of the CDR3 is TGTGCCAGCAGCTTAACAGGGGACGAGCAGTACTTC. Protein: CASSLTGDEQYF.

This sequence joins TRBV9 and TRBJ2-5; 8 nucleotides agree with TRBD2. Per germline, CDR1 SGDLS and CDR2 YYNGEE. Trimming removed 0 bases from V and 3 bases from J; junction bases left unmatched: 4. CDR3 length: 15 residues. The DNA of the CDR3 is TGTGCCAGCAGCGTAGGCGGGGGGCTCGAAGAGACCCAGTACTTC. Its protein is CASSVGGGLEETQYF.

The gene calls are TRBV5-8 and TRBJ1-2; D may be TRBD1 (6 bases). The CDR3 has 14 residues. Germline CDR1 reads SGHTS; CDR2 reads YDEGEE. V lost 4 bases and J lost 0, with 10 bases in between. The CDR3 protein is CASSRRGSNYGYTF. CDR3 nucleotide sequence: TGTGCCAGCAGCCGCAGGGGATCTAACTATGGCTACACCTTC.

The V call is TRBV28, the J call TRBJ1-5; D perhaps matches TRBD1 (5 bases). Germline-derived CDR1 and CDR2 are MDHEN and SYDVKM. The CDR3 is made up of 13 amino acids. Trimming left V 2 bases short and J 7 bases short, with 9 bases between. CDR3 nucleotide sequence: TGTGCCAGCAGTTTAGGAGGGGACCAGCCCCAGCATTTT. This gives the protein CASSLGGDQPQHF. The variable domain in full, completed from reference TRBV28 and TRBJ1-5, reads DVKVTQSSRYLVKRTGEKVFLECVQDMDHENMFWYRQDPGLGLRLIYFSYDVKMKEKGDIPEGYSVSREKKERFSLILESASTNQTSMYLCASSLGGDQPQHFGDGTRLSIL.

This clone was detected only a few times. The J gene is TRBJ1-4, the V gene TRBV15; D is perhaps TRBD1 (6 bases). The CDR3 is 18 residues long. Deletions cut 1 base from V and 0 bases from J, with 15 bases between. The V gene's germline CDR1 is LNHNV and CDR2 YYDKDF (reference sequence). CDR3 in DNA: TGTGCCACCAGCAGAGGATGGGGAGGGGGAGCAACTAATGAAAAACTGTTTTTT. It is translated as CATSRGWGGGATNEKLFF.

The chain uses TRBV7-9 and TRBJ1-4; no clear D gene. Per germline, CDR1 SEHNR and CDR2 FQNEAQ (reference sequence). The ends were cut back, 2 bases at V and 4 bases at J, with 8 bases in the middle. The CDR3 runs 14 residues. CDR3 coding DNA: TGTGCCAGCAGCTTATACGGAGTTAATGAAAAACTGTTTTTT. This codes for CASSLYGVNEKLFF.

The count of this clone is one. The gene calls are TRBV5-1 and TRBJ1-1; tentative D call: TRBD1 (6 bases). Germline CDR1 reads SGHRS; CDR2 reads YFSETQ. The V end lost 4 bases, the J end lost 1 base, and 11 bases lay between the germline ends. CDR3 length: 14 residues. The CDR3 DNA reads TGCGCCAGCAGCCCCGGGACACCGAACACTGAAGCTTTCTTT. Its translation is CASSPGTPNTEAFF.

The chain couples TRBV4-1 to TRBJ1-4; no firm D call. This CDR3 region has 14 residues. The ends were cut back, 1 base at V and 4 bases at J, with 7 bases in the middle. Germline CDR1 is MGHRA and CDR2 is YSYEKL. The DNA for the CDR3 is TGCGCCAGCAGCCAAGGAGGAGATAATGAAAAACTGTTTTTT. It encodes CASSQGGDNEKLFF.

The chain combines TRBV28 with TRBJ1-3; no firm D call. From germline, CDR1 is MDHEN and CDR2 SYDVKM. CDR3 size: 17 residues. V lost 3 bases, J lost 1 base, and 16 bases lay in between. As DNA, the CDR3 is TGTGCCAGCAGTTTCACACTAAGCCGGCCGTCTGGAAACACCATATATTTT. Amino acid sequence: CASSFTLSRPSGNTIYF. Looking up the rest from reference TRBV28 and TRBJ1-3 gives the full variable domain: DVKVTQSSRYLVKRTGEKVFLECVQDMDHENMFWYRQDPGLGLRLIYFSYDVKMKEKGDIPEGYSVSREKKERFSLILESASTNQTSMYLCASSFTLSRPSGNTIYFGEGSWLTVV.

CDR3 bases: TGTGCCAGCAGTGAACCCCTAGCGGGGAAGAACACCGGGGAGCTGTTTTTT. Its translation is CASSEPLAGKNTGELFF. This rearrangement joins TRBV2 to TRBJ2-2; TRBD2 aligns across 9 bases. The J segment lost 1 base and the V segment lost 2 bases, leaving 5 bases of the junction unmatched. CDR1 SNHLY and CDR2 FYNNEI come from the germline V gene. The length of the CDR3 is 17 residues.

This clone has more than one count but fewer than ten. The genes are TRBV15 and TRBJ2-1, with TRBD1 matching over 10 bases. Trimming removed 5 bases from V and 8 bases from J; junction bases left unmatched: 12. Germline V CDR1 and CDR2: LNHNV, YYDKDF (reference sequence). This CDR3 is built from 16 residues. The CDR3 DNA sequence: TGTGCCACCAGCCCATCGACAGGGGGCGTTGCGGATGAGCAGTTCTTC. Protein sequence: CATSPSTGGVADEQFF.

This chain joins TRBV30 and TRBJ2-7, with 7 bases identical to TRBD2. Germline V gives CDR1 GTSNPN, CDR2 SVGIG (reference sequence). CDR3 size: 13 residues. The V and J ends lost 1 base and 6 bases, in that order; junction bases with no gene match: 6. For the CDR3, the DNA is TGTGCCTGGAGTGGGGGGGGTAAGGGCGAGCAGTACTTC. It is translated as CAWSGGGKGEQYF.

V is TRBV27 and J is TRBJ1-6, with 9 bases identical to TRBD1. CDR3 length: 15 residues. Losses at the gene ends were 4 bases for V and 10 bases for J; bases not matched to a gene: 8. The V gene's germline CDR1 is MNHEY and CDR2 SMNVEV (reference sequence). CDR3 loop: CASSSPGQGGSPLHF. The CDR3 DNA sequence: TGTGCCAGCAGTTCACCGGGACAGGGAGGATCACCCCTCCACTTT.

The chain couples TRBV2 to TRBJ1-6; a weak D match, TRBD1 (5 bases). The V gene's germline CDR1 is SNHLY and CDR2 FYNNEI. V lost 7 bases to trimming and J lost 8 bases, with 18 bases between them. The CDR3 loop spans 15 amino acids. The CDR3 DNA is TGTGCCAGCACTGATAGGAGGGGTTTCGATTCACCCCTCCACTTT. Its protein is CASTDRRGFDSPLHF.

This rearrangement joins TRBV6-1 to TRBJ1-5; 7 nucleotides agree with TRBD1. This CDR3 has 14 amino acids. The V and J ends lost 7 bases and 4 bases, in that order; junction bases with no gene match: 7. Germline V gene data show CDR1 as MNHNS and CDR2 as SASEGT. In nucleotides, the CDR3 is TGTGCCAGCACCAAGGACAGGAGGAATCAGCCCCAGCATTTT. Its protein product is CASTKDRRNQPQHF.

The chain carries TRBV6-1 and TRBJ1-2; tentative D call: TRBD1 (5 bases). Germline CDR1 MNHNS, CDR2 SASEGT. The CDR3 consists of 17 residues. V was shortened by 2 bases and J by 5 bases, with 21 bases between the two germline ends. The CDR3 is CASSESRQPANSYGYTF. In DNA, the CDR3 is TGTGCCAGCAGTGAATCACGACAGCCTGCCAACTCGTATGGCTACACCTTC.

The chain has TRBV6-5 and TRBJ2-2, with D perhaps TRBD2 (6 bases). The CDR3 is made up of 14 amino acids. CDR1 is MNHEY, CDR2 SVGAGI, per germline. With 6 bases removed from V and 1 base from J, the gap between germline ends came to 9 bases. CDR3 region: CASRQAGNTGELFF. In nucleotides, the CDR3 is TGTGCCAGCAGGCAAGCGGGGAACACCGGGGAGCTGTTTTTT.

In its sample, this clone was seen a few times. This chain joins TRBV10-3 and TRBJ1-3; D is uncertain. Germline values: CDR1 ENHRY, CDR2 SYGVKD. V was trimmed by 2 bases and J by 0 bases, leaving 11 bases between them. CDR3 length: 16 amino acids. CDR3 in DNA: TGTGCCATCAGTGAGGAGGTGGCAAGCTCTGGAAACACCATATATTTT. Amino acid sequence: CAISEEVASSGNTIYF.

The chain is built from TRBV4-1 and TRBJ1-5, with D tentatively TRBD1 (5 bases). Germline V gene lookup returns CDR1 MGHRA and CDR2 YSYEKL. The V end lost 4 bases, the J end lost 2 bases, and 12 bases lay between the germline ends. The CDR3 sequence is 15 residues long. Written as DNA, the CDR3 is TGCGCCAGCAGCCTTCCTGGGGGGGGCAATCAGCCCCAGCATTTT. Its translation: CASSLPGGGNQPQHF.

The V call is TRBV27, the J call TRBJ2-7; tentative D call: TRBD1 (6 bases). Germline V gene lookup returns CDR1 MNHEY and CDR2 SMNVEV (reference sequence). The V and J ends lost 3 bases and 6 bases respectively, with 12 bases between them. CDR3 length: 13 residues. The CDR3: CASSFNDRSEQYF. CDR3 bases: TGTGCCAGCAGTTTCAACGACAGGAGCGAGCAGTACTTC.

The chain has TRBV5-4 and TRBJ2-2; tentative D call: TRBD2 (7 bases). Between the trimmed V and J ends, which lost 0 bases and 7 bases, there was a span of 22 bases. The length of the CDR3 is 18 residues. The germline V gene encodes CDR1 SGHNT and CDR2 YYREEE (reference sequence). Here the CDR3 reads CASSLALLGGRHNGELFF. The CDR3 bases are TGTGCCAGCAGCTTGGCCCTATTGGGGGGGCGTCATAACGGGGAGCTGTTTTTT.

In its sample, this clone was seen a few times. The chain couples TRBV27 to TRBJ2-7; D may be TRBD2 (5 bases). The CDR3 is made up of 14 amino acids. The germline CDR1 and CDR2 sequences are MNHEY and SMNVEV (reference sequence). Trimming stripped 1 base from V and 1 base from J, with 8 bases between. CDR3 DNA: TGTGCCAGCAGTTTATTGTCGGGGTCCTACGAGCAGTACTTC. It specifies CASSLLSGSYEQYF.

The chain recombines TRBV7-8 with TRBJ1-3, with 8 bases fitting TRBD1. The V gene end was trimmed by 3 bases and the J gene end by 1 base; junction bases not matched to a gene: 11. This CDR3 is built from 18 residues. Germline lookup yields CDR1 SGHVS and CDR2 FQNEAQ. In nucleotides, the CDR3 is TGTGCCAGCAGCTTGGGTGGTGGACAGGGTAAATCTGGAAACACCATATATTTT. Residues: CASSLGGGQGKSGNTIYF.

This clone was seen just once. The chain links TRBV9 to TRBJ2-7; D possibly corresponds to TRBD1 (6 bases). V was trimmed by 2 bases and J by 6 bases, leaving 15 bases between them. Germline CDR1 reads SGDLS; CDR2 reads YYNGEE. The CDR3 contains 14 residues. The CDR3 loop is CASSVLTEGGEQYF. The CDR3 DNA reads as TGTGCCAGCAGCGTCCTGACCGAAGGGGGCGAGCAGTACTTC.

This chain uses TRBV4-2 with TRBJ1-2; D might be TRBD1 (6 bases). Trimming removed 3 bases at V and 4 bases at J, with 18 bases between. This CDR3 comprises 16 residues. CDR1 is LGHNA, CDR2 YNFKEQ, per germline. CDR3 in amino acids: CASSHAETGSPYGYTF. CDR3 DNA sequence: TGTGCCAGCAGCCATGCTGAAACAGGGTCCCCCTATGGCTACACCTTC.

V usage is TRBV6-6 and J usage is TRBJ2-2; 14 nucleotides match TRBD2. There are 16 residues in the CDR3. Germline values: CDR1 MNHNY, CDR2 SVGAGI (reference sequence). With 7 bases clipped from V and 4 bases from J, the junction kept 5 bases outside the gene matches. CDR3 in DNA: TGTGCCAGCACGACTAGCGGGGGGGCCGGCACCGGGGAGCTGTTTTTT. Amino acid sequence: CASTTSGGAGTGELFF.